These T cell receptor beta chains were read from a single sample in a study of CD8+ T cells in alopecia areata. Data came from immunoSEQ multiplex PCR; TCRdb stores just in-frame clones and leaves some out. The profile shows more than 90,000 clones, 55% to 80% of them singletons. The sample consisted of CD4+ T cells sorted from blood. The source of these receptors is a human donor in good health. The CDR3 runs from the conserved cysteine through the conserved F or W. The D gene is left open where the match is weak. A row's size may be missing; if present it is once, few, many or a size class.

V gene	clone size	D gene	J gene	CDR3 length	CDR3 DNA	CDR3 protein
TRBV29-1	NA	NA	TRBJ1-1	12	TGCAGCGTCTTGCAGGACAGCGGAGGGGCTTTCTTT	CSVLQDSGGAFF
TRBV30	NA	NA	TRBJ2-2	11	TGTGCCTGGATGAACACCGGGGAGCTGTTTTTT	CAWMNTGELFF
TRBV30	NA	NA	TRBJ2-7	16	TGTGCCTGGAGTGTACACGAGTCCGGGACCTTCAGGGAGCAGTACTTC	CAWSVHESGTFREQYF
TRBV4-1	NA	NA	TRBJ1-5	13	TGCGCCAGCAGCCAAGAAGTCGATCAGCCCCAGCATTTT	CASSQEVDQPQHF
TRBV5-1	NA	NA	TRBJ2-7	15	TGCGCCAGCAGACTCGACAGCGGTTCCTCCTACGAGCAGTACTTC	CASRLDSGSSYEQYF
TRBV15	NA	TRBD1	TRBJ1-2	17	TGTGCCACCAGCAGAGATGAGGACAGGGGGTTCAACAAAGGCTACACCTTC	CATSRDEDRGFNKGYTF
TRBV4-1	NA	TRBD1	TRBJ1-5	17	TGCGCCAGCAGCCTCCGGGACAGGCGGTATAGCAATCAGCCCCAGCATTTT	CASSLRDRRYSNQPQHF
TRBV29-1	NA	TRBD2	TRBJ2-2	15	TGCAGCGTCGTTCTAGCGGGGAGAAACACCGGGGAGCTGTTTTTT	CSVVLAGRNTGELFF
TRBV29-1	NA	NA	TRBJ2-5	11	TGCAGCGTTGATAGGCAAGAGACCCAGTACTTC	CSVDRQETQYF
TRBV23-1	few	TRBD1	TRBJ1-2	15	TGCGCCAGCAGTCAATCCGGACAGGGGGACTATGGCTACACCTTC	CASSQSGQGDYGYTF
TRBV4-2	once	NA	TRBJ2-7	14	TGTGCCAGCAGTCCAGCGGGCTTCTCCTACGAGCAGTACTTC	CASSPAGFSYEQYF
TRBV5-1	few	TRBD2	TRBJ2-7	14	TGCGCCAGCAGTCCAACTAGCGGGGCTCGCGAGCAGTACTTC	CASSPTSGAREQYF
TRBV29-1	few	NA	TRBJ2-3	14	TGCAGCGGCGGGACCGACTTGCGCACAGATACGCAGTATTTT	CSGGTDLRTDTQYF
TRBV2	medium-sized	NA	TRBJ2-1	12	TGTGCCAGCAGTGGGGACTCCAATGAGCAGTTCTTC	CASSGDSNEQFF
TRBV6-1	NA	NA	TRBJ2-2	15	TGTGCCAGCTGGGGGGGGCTAGCAAGCACCGGGGAGCTGTTTTTT	CASWGGLASTGELFF
TRBV5-4	NA	TRBD1	TRBJ2-1	13	TGTGCCAGCAGCTTGAAGGGGGCGTATGAGCAGTTCTTC	CASSLKGAYEQFF
TRBV5-1	NA	TRBD2	TRBJ2-1	15	TGCGCCAGCAGCTTTACTAGCGGGGCCTACAATGAGCAGTTCTTC	CASSFTSGAYNEQFF
TRBV11-2	NA	NA	TRBJ1-4	13	TGTGCCAGCGCGGGGAGCTCTAATGAAAAACTGTTTTTT	CASAGSSNEKLFF
TRBV18	once	NA	TRBJ1-2	15	TGTGCCAGCTCACCAGGGGAGCGGGGGAGAGGAGGCTACACCTTC	CASSPGERGRGGYTF
TRBV18	NA	NA	TRBJ2-5	13	TGTGCCAGCCACTGGGGCCCCCAAGAGACCCAGTACTTC	CASHWGPQETQYF
TRBV13	NA	NA	TRBJ1-6	13	TGTGCCAGCAGCCCCGGGAGCAATTCACCCCTCCACTTT	CASSPGSNSPLHF
TRBV9	medium-sized	TRBD1	TRBJ2-1	16	TGTGCCAGCAGCACCCTAGGACAGGGATCGGGCAATGAGCAGTTCTTC	CASSTLGQGSGNEQFF
TRBV7-2	NA	TRBD1	TRBJ2-3	15	TGTGCCAGCAGTTACCGGACAGGGAGCACAGATACGCAGTATTTT	CASSYRTGSTDTQYF
TRBV11-2	NA	NA	TRBJ1-1	13	TGTGCCAGCAGCCCCAGGGGGAACACTGAAGCTTTCTTT	CASSPRGNTEAFF
TRBV4-2	NA	NA	TRBJ1-1	11	TGTGCCAGCAGCCAAGATTCGGGAGCTTTCTTT	CASSQDSGAFF
TRBV5-1	NA	NA	TRBJ2-7	16	TGCGCCAGCAGCACTGGGGACCGGGGCCTTACCTACGAGCAGTACTTC	CASSTGDRGLTYEQYF
TRBV7-9	NA	NA	TRBJ1-6	16	TGTGCCAGCAGTCCTGGGCCGGGCAGGGCGAATTCACCCCTCCACTTT	CASSPGPGRANSPLHF
TRBV5-1	NA	TRBD2	TRBJ2-3	18	TGCGCCAGCAGCTACCCAGGACTAGCGGGGGCCCACACAGATACGCAGTATTTT	CASSYPGLAGAHTDTQYF
TRBV30	NA	NA	TRBJ1-2	15	TGTGCCTGGAGTGTACCCGAGGGTCGTGTAAATGGCTACACCTTC	CAWSVPEGRVNGYTF
TRBV5-6	few	NA	TRBJ2-2	16	TGTGCCAGCAGCTTGGTAGCATCCACGAACACCGGGGAGCTGTTTTTT	CASSLVASTNTGELFF
TRBV19	NA	NA	TRBJ1-5	17	TGTGCCAGTAGTATAGGGCGGAATACAGCTAGCAATCAGCCCCAGCATTTT	CASSIGRNTASNQPQHF
TRBV2	NA	TRBD1	TRBJ2-7	13	TGTGCCAGCAGCGGACAGGGCACCTACGAGCAGTACTTC	CASSGQGTYEQYF
TRBV7-2	NA	NA	TRBJ2-7	13	TGTGCCAGCAGCCCCGGCCACACGCCCGAGCAGTACTTC	CASSPGHTPEQYF
TRBV2	NA	TRBD1	TRBJ1-1	12	TGTGCCAGCCAGTCAGGGGGCACTGAAGCTTTCTTT	CASQSGGTEAFF
TRBV5-4	few	TRBD1	TRBJ2-5	14	TGTGCCAGCAGCTCCCCGGGACAGGGGGGGACCCAGTACTTC	CASSSPGQGGTQYF
TRBV30	NA	TRBD2	TRBJ2-3	13	TGTGCCTGGATTGTGTGGAGTAGCGGGACGCAGTATTTT	CAWIVWSSGTQYF
TRBV10-3	NA	NA	TRBJ2-5	12	TGTGCCATCAACGCAGATCAAGAGACCCAGTACTTC	CAINADQETQYF
TRBV30	NA	TRBD1	TRBJ2-3	14	TGTGCCTGGAGTGATGGGACAGGGGCAGATACGCAGTATTTT	CAWSDGTGADTQYF
TRBV10-3	NA	NA	TRBJ2-1	16	TGTGCCATCAGTGTGCGGGATGCCCTCTCCTACAATGAGCAGTTCTTC	CAISVRDALSYNEQFF
TRBV29-1	few	NA	TRBJ2-5	14	TGCAGCGTTGGAGGTCCCGAGGAGGGAGAGACCCAGTACTTC	CSVGGPEEGETQYF
TRBV29-1	NA	TRBD1	TRBJ2-5	13	TGCAGCGTTGACCGGGACAGACAGCAGACCCAGTACTTC	CSVDRDRQQTQYF
TRBV2	NA	NA	TRBJ1-1	16	TGTGCCAGCAGTGTCCTACTAGGGCAGGGAAAGGCTGAAGCTTTCTTT	CASSVLLGQGKAEAFF
TRBV18	few	NA	TRBJ1-2	12	TGTGCCAGCTCACCCAGGAGTTATGGCTACACCTTC	CASSPRSYGYTF
TRBV23-1	few	NA	TRBJ1-5	13	TGCGCCAGCAAGGGCGGACGGGATCAGCCCCAGCATTTT	CASKGGRDQPQHF
TRBV7-2	few	NA	TRBJ2-1	14	TGTGCCAGCAGCTTAGACGGGACTCTCAATGAGCAGTTCTTC	CASSLDGTLNEQFF
TRBV29-1	NA	NA	TRBJ1-1	15	TGCAGCGTTGAGAACCCGACACTCATGAACACTGAAGCTTTCTTT	CSVENPTLMNTEAFF
TRBV29-1	few	TRBD1	TRBJ1-2	15	TGCAGCGTTGATCATCCGGGACAGGGTGGCTATGGCTACACCTTC	CSVDHPGQGGYGYTF
TRBV5-8	NA	NA	TRBJ1-3	16	TGTGCCAGCAGCTTGAAAACGGCCCAGTCTGGAAACACCATATATTTT	CASSLKTAQSGNTIYF
TRBV6-5	NA	NA	TRBJ1-2	12	TGTGCCAGCAGTGACAGTAACTATGGCTACACCTTC	CASSDSNYGYTF
TRBV11-2	NA	TRBD1	TRBJ2-6	17	TGTGCCAGCAGCCGCCGTGAGACAGGGGTCGGGGCCAACGTCCTGACTTTC	CASSRRETGVGANVLTF
TRBV25-1	few	NA	TRBJ2-2	12	TGTGCCAGCAGTGAATCTTCGCGGGAGCTGTTTTTT	CASSESSRELFF
TRBV29-1	NA	NA	TRBJ2-3	13	TGCAGCGTTGAAGCCAGGGAGGCGGATACGCAGTATTTT	CSVEAREADTQYF
TRBV6-5	NA	NA	TRBJ1-2	14	TGTGCCAGCAGTTATGCAAGAGGGCCCTATGGCTACACCTTC	CASSYARGPYGYTF
TRBV18	NA	NA	TRBJ2-5	15	TGTGCCAGCTCACCATTTTCTGCTCAACAAGAGACCCAGTACTTC	CASSPFSAQQETQYF
TRBV4-1	NA	NA	TRBJ1-6	15	TGCGCCAGCAGCCAACTAGTAACCTATAATTCACCCCTCCACTTT	CASSQLVTYNSPLHF